The 20 T cell receptor beta chains given below trace back to one sample, sequenced in a study of T cell changes during pregnancy in multiple sclerosis (dated by TCRdb to the late 2010s). Preparation of the library involved the immunoSEQ multiplex PCR assay. The clones in this table, taken by TCRdb from immuneACCESS, are in-frame only. Not every clone is retained; where verified, under half of the shortfall comes from an unresolved V gene, and the cause of the rest is unknown. The sample table holds around 96,000 clones, of which around 92% were seen once. The top ten constitute 2.2% of the sample. The sample in question was peripheral blood, obtained in the third trimester of pregnancy. The receptors derive from a female donor with multiple sclerosis, enrolled in a pregnancy study.

The V gene is TRBV7-9, the J gene TRBJ1-2, with 9 bases lining up with TRBD1. V dropped 0 bases and J dropped 5; count of bases not matched to a gene: 4. The CDR3 covers 15 residues. Germline CDR1 is SEHNR and CDR2 is FQNEAQ (reference sequence). CDR3: CASSLAGQGHYGYTF. The CDR3 nucleotides are TGTGCCAGCAGCTTAGCGGGACAGGGTCATTATGGCTACACCTTC.

V is TRBV6-1 and J is TRBJ1-5; no firm D call. Germline V gene sequence: CDR1 MNHNS, CDR2 SASEGT. This CDR3 contains 13 residues. V shed 7 bases and J shed 0 bases, with 7 bases lying between them. The CDR3 bases are TGTGCCAGCACAGGTTATAGCAATCAGCCCCAGCATTTT. Translating it yields CASTGYSNQPQHF.

The gene calls are TRBV7-3 and TRBJ2-1, with D perhaps matching TRBD2 (6 bases). CDR1 and CDR2 from the germline V gene are SGHTA and FQGTGA. With 6 bases removed from V and 9 bases from J, the gap between germline ends came to 21 bases. CDR3 size: 15 residues. The CDR3 bases are TGTGCCAGCAGACCTTCCGGGAGCCCTGGGGGTGAGCAGTTCTTC. As protein: CASRPSGSPGGEQFF.

V gene TRBV11-2 combines with J gene TRBJ2-2; 8 nucleotides align to TRBD2. The V and J ends lost 5 bases and 2 bases, in that order; junction bases with no gene match: 10. This CDR3 region has 17 residues. Per the germline V gene, CDR1 is SGHAT and CDR2 is FQNNGV. This CDR3 is CASSGLRREENTGELFF. CDR3 DNA: TGTGCCAGCAGCGGCCTGAGGCGGGAGGAAAACACCGGGGAGCTGTTTTTT.

The genes are TRBV7-2 and TRBJ2-7, with 9 bases lining up with TRBD2. Germline loops: CDR1 SGHTA, CDR2 FQGNSA. V lost 2 bases, J lost 0 bases, and 8 bases stayed unmatched. The CDR3 contains 17 residues. CDR3 loop: CASSLRGLAGPSYEQYF. The CDR3 DNA reads TGTGCCAGCAGCTTACGCGGCCTAGCGGGACCCTCCTACGAGCAGTACTTC.

The rearrangement uses TRBV10-3 and TRBJ2-2; D may be TRBD2 (6 bases). CDR3 length: 16 residues. V was cut by 7 bases and J by 5 bases, with 20 bases left in between. The germline CDR1 and CDR2 sequences are ENHRY and SYGVKD. The CDR3 loop is CAITVGEGTGTGELFF. The CDR3 region has the DNA TGTGCCATCACGGTGGGGGAAGGGACTGGTACCGGGGAGCTGTTTTTT.

V and J are TRBV5-1 and TRBJ2-7; D is possibly TRBD1 (6 bases). Germline CDR1 SGHRS, CDR2 YFSETQ. The ends were cut back, 7 bases at V and 3 bases at J, with 14 bases in the middle. The length of the CDR3 is 13 residues. In DNA form, the CDR3 reads TGCGCCAGCTCTCCCGGGACACTCTACGAGCAGTACTTC. Protein sequence: CASSPGTLYEQYF.

The gene calls are TRBV2 and TRBJ1-4; 10 positions agree with TRBD1. The V and J ends lost 6 bases and 11 bases, in that order; junction bases with no gene match: 9. Germline CDR1 and CDR2: SNHLY and FYNNEI. The CDR3 has 14 residues. This chain's CDR3 is CASSPGTGETKLFF. As DNA, the CDR3 is TGTGCCAGCAGCCCTGGGACAGGGGAGACGAAACTGTTTTTT.

V is TRBV5-3 and J is TRBJ1-1, with D possibly matching TRBD1 (6 bases). TRBV5-3 carries the ORF label, with uncertain function. V lost 2 bases and J lost 2, with 10 bases in between. This CDR3 region has 14 residues. As DNA, the CDR3 is TGTGCCAGAAGCTTCCTGGACAGCAACACTGAAGCTTTCTTT. Protein: CARSFLDSNTEAFF.

This clone has only a few counts. This chain joins TRBV30 and TRBJ1-1; D is possibly TRBD1 (6 bases). CDR3 length: 13 amino acids. The germline V and J ends were trimmed by 0 bases and 7 bases, with 12 bases remaining between them. Germline CDR1 GTSNPN, CDR2 SVGIG (reference sequence). DNA for the CDR3: TGTGCCTGGAGTGTAACAGGGCGCGTTGAAGCTTTCTTT. This gives the protein CAWSVTGRVEAFF.

This rearrangement joins TRBV9 to TRBJ2-1; the match to TRBD2 covers 11 bases. V was pared by 1 base and J by 9 bases, with 6 bases of the junction left unmatched. CDR1 and CDR2 (germline): SGDLS, YYNGEE. This CDR3 contains 15 residues. CDR3 nucleotides: TGTGCCAGCAGCGTATTAGGGACTAGCGGTGGTGAGCAGTTCTTC. This translates into CASSVLGTSGGEQFF.

The chain links TRBV7-3 to TRBJ2-7; 11 bases are shared with TRBD1. The CDR3 consists of 15 residues. The germline gives CDR1 SGHTA, CDR2 FQGTGA. Trimming took 5 bases from V and 6 from J; bases not matched to a gene: 9. The CDR3 sequence is CASSPTGTGGSEQYF. CDR3 in DNA: TGTGCCAGCAGCCCAACCGGGACAGGGGGGTCCGAGCAGTACTTC.

The CDR3 loop reads CASSPLANEQFF. CDR3 bases: TGTGCCAGCTCACCGCTAGCGAATGAGCAGTTCTTC. The chain recombines TRBV18 with TRBJ2-1; maybe TRBD2 (6 bases). Trimming removed 3 bases at V and 7 bases at J, with 7 bases between. Germline V gives CDR1 KGHSH, CDR2 LQKENI. The CDR3 has 12 residues.

The rearrangement uses TRBV27 and TRBJ2-7, with TRBD1 matching over 8 bases. Looked up from germline, CDR1 is MNHEY and CDR2 is SMNVEV (reference sequence). This CDR3 contains 15 residues. V shed 8 bases, J shed 0 bases, and the junction held 9 bases outside the gene matches. CDR3 DNA sequence: TGTGCCAGCTTAAAGACAGGGGACAGCTCCTACGAGCAGTACTTC. Its translation: CASLKTGDSSYEQYF.

The gene calls are TRBV7-2 and TRBJ1-3; no definite D call. V lost 1 base to trimming and J lost 0 bases, with 10 bases between them. The CDR3 spans 16 residues. The germline V gene has CDR1 SGHTA and CDR2 FQGNSA. The DNA for the CDR3 is TGTGCCAGCAGCTTAGAAGCAGGATTCTCTGGAAACACCATATATTTT. Protein product: CASSLEAGFSGNTIYF.

V gene TRBV5-5 combines with J gene TRBJ1-1; a weak D match, TRBD1 (6 bases). The CDR3 has 16 amino acids. Trimming pared 0 bases from V and 0 bases from J, leaving 12 bases between. The germline V gene has CDR1 SGHKS and CDR2 YYEKEE (reference sequence). The CDR3 is CASSLGVDRMNTEAFF. The CDR3, as DNA: TGTGCCAGCAGCTTGGGTGTTGACAGGATGAACACTGAAGCTTTCTTT.

This chain uses TRBV5-1 with TRBJ2-7, with TRBD2 identical over 8 bases. The J segment lost 4 bases and the V segment lost 5 bases, leaving 11 bases of the junction unmatched. The CDR3 runs to 15 residues. Per the germline V gene, CDR1 is SGHRS and CDR2 is YFSETQ. CDR3 coding DNA: TGCGCCAGCAGTCTTTACACTAGCGGAGATTACGAGCAGTACTTC. Amino acid sequence: CASSLYTSGDYEQYF.

CDR3 loop: CASSWEGRGSKNIQYF. In DNA form, the CDR3 reads TGTGCCAGCAGTTGGGAGGGGAGGGGATCCAAAAACATTCAGTACTTC. This chain links TRBV28 with TRBJ2-4; 7 bases line up with TRBD2. V shed 4 bases, J shed 2 bases, and the junction held 8 bases outside the gene matches. CDR1 and CDR2 (germline): MDHEN, SYDVKM. The CDR3 runs 16 residues.

This rearrangement joins TRBV5-6 to TRBJ2-5; TRBD1 might be the D (5 bases). The V gene lost 4 bases and the J gene lost 5 bases, with 18 bases spanning the gap. Germline CDR1 is SGHDT and CDR2 is YYEEEE. The CDR3 is 15 amino acids. The CDR3 DNA sequence: TGTGCCAGCAGCGCGGAAAGGGGCGCAGAGGAGACCCAGTACTTC. This encodes CASSAERGAEETQYF.

This rearrangement joins TRBV2 to TRBJ2-7, with D maybe TRBD2 (6 bases). The CDR3 has 14 residues. Germline-derived CDR1 and CDR2 are SNHLY and FYNNEI. V lost 6 bases, J lost 7 bases, and 19 bases lay in between. The CDR3 reads CASRTRQSHGEQYF. The CDR3 DNA is TGTGCCAGCAGGACTAGACAGTCCCACGGGGAGCAGTACTTC.